Listed below are T cell receptor beta chains from one sample, sequenced in a study of blood T cell repertoires in COVID-19. Using immunoSEQ multiplex PCR, the repertoire was profiled, and TCRdb retains in-frame clones only, with some absent. The sample has some 300,000 clones; approximately 86% are singletons. Sequencing used peripheral blood. The receptors derive from a young man with active or convalescent COVID-19. The CDR3 runs from the conserved cysteine through the conserved F or W. A D gene is named only where the DNA matches it firmly. Size values are once, few and many counts, or a class for expanded clones, and some rows have none.

v_gene	abundance	d_gene	j_gene	CDR3aa	CDR3nt
TRBV10-3	.	TRBD2	TRBJ2-3	CAITAGASGGPTDTQYF	TGTGCCATCACCGCTGGCGCTAGCGGGGGGCCCACAGATACGCAGTATTTT
TRBV7-2	.	TRBD2	TRBJ2-1	CASSKQGLAKVYEQFF	TGTGCCAGCAGCAAGCAGGGACTAGCGAAGGTGTATGAGCAGTTCTTC
TRBV11-2	once	TRBD1	TRBJ2-7	CASSLDLGDSQYF	TGTGCCAGCAGCTTAGATCTGGGGGACAGCCAGTACTTC
TRBV12-3/TRBV12-4	.	TRBD1	TRBJ2-1	CASSERTGGEQFF	TGTGCCAGCAGTGAACGGACAGGGGGGGAGCAGTTCTTC
TRBV5-5	.	.	TRBJ2-5	CASSRETQYF	TGTGCCAGCAGTCGAGAGACCCAGTACTTC
TRBV3-1/TRBV3-2	.	TRBD1	TRBJ1-4	CASSRDRGRLRGEKLFF	TGTGCCAGCAGCCGAGACAGGGGCAGACTACGGGGTGAAAAACTGTTTTTT
TRBV13	.	.	TRBJ1-2	CASSSRQNYGYTF	TGTGCCAGCAGCTCAAGACAGAACTATGGCTACACCTTC
TRBV2	.	TRBD2	TRBJ2-5	CASNLAGGQETQYF	TGTGCCAGCAACCTAGCGGGGGGCCAAGAGACCCAGTACTTC
TRBV28	.	TRBD2	TRBJ2-1	CASYGLAANEQFF	TGTGCCAGCTATGGACTAGCGGCAAATGAGCAGTTCTTC
TRBV6-2/TRBV6-3	.	.	TRBJ1-1	CASSRHFSGVTEAFF	TGTGCCAGCAGCCGACACTTCAGCGGGGTCACTGAAGCTTTCTTT
TRBV3-1/TRBV3-2	.	.	TRBJ1-2	CASSSHMGRGNTYGYTF	TGTGCCAGCAGCTCACATATGGGTCGGGGGAACACCTATGGCTACACCTTC
TRBV19	.	.	TRBJ2-7	CASSIEGTDYEQYF	TGTGCCAGTAGTATAGAAGGAACAGATTACGAGCAGTACTTC
TRBV7-9	.	TRBD2	TRBJ2-1	CASSLATGTRGEQFF	TGTGCCAGCAGCTTAGCCACCGGGACTAGGGGTGAGCAGTTCTTC
TRBV7-3	.	TRBD2	TRBJ2-2	CASSLTPASGSTGELFF	TGTGCCAGCAGCTTAACGCCGGCTAGCGGCAGCACCGGGGAGCTGTTTTTT
TRBV28	.	TRBD1	TRBJ2-7	CASSTRDSSPYEQYF	TGTGCCAGCAGTACACGGGACAGCTCCCCCTACGAGCAGTACTTC
TRBV7-9	.	.	TRBJ2-5	CASSLVLLAETQYF	TGTGCCAGCAGCTTAGTTTTACTAGCAGAGACCCAGTACTTC
TRBV7-2	.	.	TRBJ2-5	CASSLTVETQYF	TGTGCCAGCAGCTTGACAGTAGAGACCCAGTACTTC
TRBV11-2	.	.	TRBJ2-7	CASSVTGRTYEQYF	TGTGCCAGCAGCGTAACAGGGCGCACCTACGAGCAGTACTTC
TRBV2	.	.	TRBJ1-2	CASRQGTNYGYTF	TGTGCCAGCCGGCAGGGGACAAACTATGGCTACACCTTC
TRBV4-1	.	TRBD1	TRBJ2-7	CASRMRTPGQGPSEQYF	TGCGCCAGCAGGATGAGAACTCCGGGACAGGGTCCCAGCGAGCAGTACTTC
TRBV11-3	once	TRBD1	TRBJ2-1	CASSKDRGSYNEQFF	TGTGCCAGCAGCAAAGACAGGGGGTCCTACAATGAGCAGTTCTTC
TRBV11-2	.	TRBD2	TRBJ2-3	CASSWGRAGGNTQYF	TGTGCCAGCAGCTGGGGGAGGGCGGGGGGAAATACGCAGTATTTT
TRBV20-1	.	.	TRBJ2-7	CSARGQYEQYF	TGCAGTGCTAGAGGACAGTACGAGCAGTACTTC
TRBV11-2	few	.	TRBJ2-5	CASSYGEGRGETQYF	TGTGCCAGCAGTTACGGTGAAGGTCGAGGAGAGACCCAGTACTTC
TRBV10-3	.	TRBD1	TRBJ1-5	CAIRDRVGQPQHF	TGTGCCATTCGGGACAGGGTCGGTCAGCCCCAGCATTTT
TRBV9	.	.	TRBJ2-5	CASSVDGAIQETQYF	TGTGCCAGCAGCGTAGACGGAGCAATACAAGAGACCCAGTACTTC
TRBV2	.	TRBD1	TRBJ2-7	CASRRPGQGSGEQYF	TGTGCCAGCAGGCGGCCGGGACAGGGGTCCGGCGAGCAGTACTTC
TRBV7-9	.	.	TRBJ1-4	CASSPSTSHEKLFF	TGTGCCAGCAGCCCGTCGACAAGCCATGAAAAACTGTTTTTT
TRBV7-9	.	TRBD1	TRBJ1-5	CASSLGDRAGNQPQHF	TGTGCCAGCAGCTTAGGGGACAGGGCTGGCAATCAGCCCCAGCATTTT
TRBV2	.	.	TRBJ1-1	CASSDGGTEAFF	TGTGCCAGCAGTGACGGCGGGACTGAAGCTTTCTTT
TRBV11-2	.	TRBD2	TRBJ2-2	CASSSQTGLAKGYTGELFF	TGTGCCAGCAGCTCCCAAACCGGACTAGCGAAGGGGTACACCGGGGAGCTGTTTTTT
TRBV7-9	.	TRBD2	TRBJ2-2	CASFRAASGSFGELFF	TGTGCCAGCTTCCGGGCGGCTAGCGGGAGTTTCGGGGAGCTGTTTTTT
TRBV6-5	.	.	TRBJ1-5	CASSYQGRNQPQHF	TGTGCCAGCAGTTACCAGGGGCGCAATCAGCCCCAGCATTTT
TRBV19	.	.	TRBJ1-2	CASSPGRVHGYTF	TGTGCCAGTAGCCCCGGGCGGGTCCATGGCTACACCTTC
TRBV6-2/TRBV6-3	.	TRBD2	TRBJ2-1	CASSYYGGGGDNEQFF	TGTGCCAGCAGTTACTACGGCGGGGGGGGAGACAATGAGCAGTTCTTC
TRBV25-1	.	TRBD1	TRBJ1-2	CASSDFGTGYGYTF	TGTGCCAGCAGTGATTTTGGGACAGGCTATGGCTACACCTTC
TRBV11-2	.	.	TRBJ2-1	CASSSLQGNEQFF	TGTGCCAGCAGCTCCTTGCAGGGAAATGAGCAGTTCTTC
TRBV4-1	.	.	TRBJ2-5	CASSQDFRGETQYF	TGCGCCAGCAGCCAAGATTTCAGGGGAGAGACCCAGTACTTC
TRBV19	.	TRBD1	TRBJ1-1	CASSMQGDEAFF	TGTGCCAGTAGTATGCAGGGGGATGAAGCTTTCTTT
TRBV6-5	.	.	TRBJ1-5	CASSSGNQPQHF	TGTGCCAGCAGTTCAGGAAATCAGCCCCAGCATTTT
TRBV15	.	TRBD2	TRBJ2-1	CATSRRLAGGYNEQFF	TGTGCCACCAGCCGACGCCTGGCGGGGGGATACAATGAGCAGTTCTTC
TRBV5-1	.	.	TRBJ2-7	CASSLAGTRAYEQYF	TGCGCCAGCAGCTTAGCCGGTACACGGGCCTACGAGCAGTACTTC
TRBV27	.	TRBD1	TRBJ1-5	CASSRTGVYQPQHF	TGTGCCAGCAGTCGGACAGGGGTATATCAGCCCCAGCATTTT
TRBV28	many	.	TRBJ1-2	CASTSYAQRDYGYTF	TGTGCCAGCACCTCGTATGCACAGCGGGACTATGGCTACACCTTC
TRBV5-5	.	.	TRBJ1-2	CASSLIDFGGSGYTF	TGTGCCAGCAGCTTGATTGACTTCGGAGGGAGTGGCTACACCTTC
TRBV9	.	TRBD1	TRBJ1-3	CASSAQGTAGNTIYF	TGTGCCAGCAGCGCGCAGGGGACAGCTGGAAACACCATATATTTT